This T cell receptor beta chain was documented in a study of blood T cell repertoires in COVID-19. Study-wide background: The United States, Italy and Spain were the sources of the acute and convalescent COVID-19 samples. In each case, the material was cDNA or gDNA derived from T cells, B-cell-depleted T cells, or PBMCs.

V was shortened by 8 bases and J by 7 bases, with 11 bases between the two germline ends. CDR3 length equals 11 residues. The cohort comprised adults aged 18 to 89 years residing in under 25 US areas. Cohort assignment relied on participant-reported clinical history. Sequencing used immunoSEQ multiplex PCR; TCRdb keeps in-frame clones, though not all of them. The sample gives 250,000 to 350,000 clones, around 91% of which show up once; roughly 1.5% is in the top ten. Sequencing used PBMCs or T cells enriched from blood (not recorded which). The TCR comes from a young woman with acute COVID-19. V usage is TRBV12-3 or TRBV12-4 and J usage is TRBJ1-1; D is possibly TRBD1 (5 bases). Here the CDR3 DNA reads TGTGCCAGCCAAAATAGGGGTGAAGCTTTCTTT. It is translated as CASQNRGEAFF.